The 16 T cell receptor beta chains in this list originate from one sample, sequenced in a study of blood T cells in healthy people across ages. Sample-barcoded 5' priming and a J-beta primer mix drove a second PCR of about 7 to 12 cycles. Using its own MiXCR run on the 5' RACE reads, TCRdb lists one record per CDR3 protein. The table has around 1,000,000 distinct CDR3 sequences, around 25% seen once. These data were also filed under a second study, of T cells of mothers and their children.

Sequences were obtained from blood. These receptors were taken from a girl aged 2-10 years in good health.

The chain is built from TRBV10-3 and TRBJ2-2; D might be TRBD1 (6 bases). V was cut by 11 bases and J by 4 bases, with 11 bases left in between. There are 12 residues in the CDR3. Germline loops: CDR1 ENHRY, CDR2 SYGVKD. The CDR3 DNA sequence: TGTGCCTCGGGACAAGTCACCGGGGAGCTGTTTTTT. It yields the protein CASGQVTGELFF.

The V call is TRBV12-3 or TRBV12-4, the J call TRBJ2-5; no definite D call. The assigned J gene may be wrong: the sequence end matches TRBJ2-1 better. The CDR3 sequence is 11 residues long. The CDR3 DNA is TGTGCCAGCAGTTTTGCGGAAGAGCAGTTCTTC. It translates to CASSFAEEQFF.

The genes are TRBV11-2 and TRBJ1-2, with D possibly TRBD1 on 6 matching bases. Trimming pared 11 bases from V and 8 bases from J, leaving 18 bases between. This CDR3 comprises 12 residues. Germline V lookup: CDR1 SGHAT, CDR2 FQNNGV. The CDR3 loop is CALGGGPAGYTF. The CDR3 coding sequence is TGTGCCCTCGGAGGGGGGCCGGCGGGCTACACCTTC.

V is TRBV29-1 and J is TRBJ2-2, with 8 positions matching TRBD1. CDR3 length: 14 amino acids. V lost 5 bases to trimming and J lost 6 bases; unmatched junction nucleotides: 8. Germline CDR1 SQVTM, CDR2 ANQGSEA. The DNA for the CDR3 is TGCAGCGTTTATTTGGACAGGGTGGCCGGGGAGCTGTTTTTT. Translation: CSVYLDRVAGELFF.

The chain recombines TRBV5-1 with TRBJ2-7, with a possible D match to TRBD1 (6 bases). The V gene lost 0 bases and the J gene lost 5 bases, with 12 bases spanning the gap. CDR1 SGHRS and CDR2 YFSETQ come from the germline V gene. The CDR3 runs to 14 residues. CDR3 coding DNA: TGCGCCAGCAGCTTGGACAGGGTATCCCACGAGCAGTACTTC. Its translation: CASSLDRVSHEQYF.

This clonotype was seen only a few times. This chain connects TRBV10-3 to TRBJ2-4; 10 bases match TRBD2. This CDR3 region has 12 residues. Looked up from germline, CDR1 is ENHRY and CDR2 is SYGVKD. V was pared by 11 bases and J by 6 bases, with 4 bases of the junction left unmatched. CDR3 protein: CAVGTSVNIQYF. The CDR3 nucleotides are TGTGCCGTCGGGACTAGCGTAAACATTCAGTACTTC.

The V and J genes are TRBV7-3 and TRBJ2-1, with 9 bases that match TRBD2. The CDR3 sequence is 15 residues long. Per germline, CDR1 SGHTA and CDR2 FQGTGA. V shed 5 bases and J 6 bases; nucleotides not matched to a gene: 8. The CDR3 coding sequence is TGTGCCAGCAGCCGAACCTTAGCGGGAGTCAATGAGCAGTTCTTC. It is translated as CASSRTLAGVNEQFF.

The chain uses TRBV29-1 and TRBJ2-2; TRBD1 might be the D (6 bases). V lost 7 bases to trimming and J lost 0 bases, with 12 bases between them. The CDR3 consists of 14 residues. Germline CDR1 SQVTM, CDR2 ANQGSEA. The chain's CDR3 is CSAGTFANTGELFF. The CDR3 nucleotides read TGCAGCGCCGGGACATTTGCGAACACCGGGGAGCTGTTTTTT.

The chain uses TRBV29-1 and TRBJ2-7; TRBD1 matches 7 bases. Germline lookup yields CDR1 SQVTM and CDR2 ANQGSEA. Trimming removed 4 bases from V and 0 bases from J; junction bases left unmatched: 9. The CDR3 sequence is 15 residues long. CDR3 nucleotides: TGCAGCGTTGCCTTCGGACAGGACTTCTCCTACGAGCAGTACTTC. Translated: CSVAFGQDFSYEQYF.

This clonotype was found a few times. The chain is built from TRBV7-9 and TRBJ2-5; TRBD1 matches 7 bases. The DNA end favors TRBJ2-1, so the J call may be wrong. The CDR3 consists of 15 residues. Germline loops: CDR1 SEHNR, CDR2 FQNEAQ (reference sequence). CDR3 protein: CASSLGTGGANEQFF. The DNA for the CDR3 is TGTGCCAGCAGCTTAGGGACAGGTGGGGCGAATGAGCAGTTCTTC.

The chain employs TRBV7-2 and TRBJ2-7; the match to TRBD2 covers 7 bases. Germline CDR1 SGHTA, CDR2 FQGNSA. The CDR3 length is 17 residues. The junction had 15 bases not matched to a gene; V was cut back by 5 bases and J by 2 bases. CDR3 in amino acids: CASSLLEGAGVTYEQYF. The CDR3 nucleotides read TGTGCCAGCAGCCTCCTCGAAGGGGCGGGAGTGACCTACGAGCAGTACTTC.

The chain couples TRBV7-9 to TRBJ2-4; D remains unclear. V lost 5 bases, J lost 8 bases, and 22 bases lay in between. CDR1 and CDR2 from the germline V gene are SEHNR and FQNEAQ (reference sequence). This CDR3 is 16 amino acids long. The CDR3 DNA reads TGTGCCAGCAGCCCAACCACGGGCGAGGATGTCGACATTCAGTACTTC. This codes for CASSPTTGEDVDIQYF.

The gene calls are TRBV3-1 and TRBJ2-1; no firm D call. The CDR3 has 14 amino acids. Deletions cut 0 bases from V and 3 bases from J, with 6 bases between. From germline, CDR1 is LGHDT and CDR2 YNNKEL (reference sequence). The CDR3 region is CASSQDISYNEQFF. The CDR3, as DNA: TGTGCCAGCAGCCAAGATATAAGCTACAATGAGCAGTTCTTC.

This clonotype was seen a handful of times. For the CDR3, the DNA is TGTGCCAGCAGCCAGCCATCTGCCCTTCAAGAGACCCAGTACTTC. This codes for CASSQPSALQETQYF. This chain connects TRBV3-1 to TRBJ2-5; no clear D. CDR3 size: 15 residues. CDR1 is LGHDT, CDR2 YNNKEL, per germline (reference sequence). Trimming shortened V by 3 bases and J by 2 bases, and 13 bases separated the two germline ends.

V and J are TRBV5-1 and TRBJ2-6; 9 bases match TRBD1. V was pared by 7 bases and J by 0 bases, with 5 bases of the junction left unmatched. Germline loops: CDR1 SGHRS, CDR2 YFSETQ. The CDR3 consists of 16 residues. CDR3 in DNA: TGCGCCAGCGGGACGACAGGGGGCTCTGGGGCCAACGTCCTGACTTTC. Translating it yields CASGTTGGSGANVLTF.

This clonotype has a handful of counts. CDR3 residues: CSARETGERYEQYF. As DNA, the CDR3 is TGCAGTGCTAGGGAGACAGGAGAGCGTTACGAGCAGTACTTC. The J gene is TRBJ2-7, the V gene TRBV20-1, with a weak D call TRBD1 (6 bases). The CDR3 sequence is 14 residues long. Germline values: CDR1 DFQATT, CDR2 SNEGSKA (reference sequence). The V and J ends lost 3 bases and 4 bases respectively, with 16 bases between them.